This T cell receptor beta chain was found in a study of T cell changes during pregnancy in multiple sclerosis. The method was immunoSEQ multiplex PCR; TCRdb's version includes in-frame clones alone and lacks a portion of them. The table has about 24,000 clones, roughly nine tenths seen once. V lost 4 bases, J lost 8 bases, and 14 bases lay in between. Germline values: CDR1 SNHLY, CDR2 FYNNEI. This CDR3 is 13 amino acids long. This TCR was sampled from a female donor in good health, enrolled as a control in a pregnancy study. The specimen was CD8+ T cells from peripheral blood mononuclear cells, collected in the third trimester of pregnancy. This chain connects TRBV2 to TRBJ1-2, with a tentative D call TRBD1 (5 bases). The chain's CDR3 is CASSATGTEGYTF. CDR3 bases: TGTGCCAGCAGTGCCACAGGCACGGAGGGCTACACCTTC.